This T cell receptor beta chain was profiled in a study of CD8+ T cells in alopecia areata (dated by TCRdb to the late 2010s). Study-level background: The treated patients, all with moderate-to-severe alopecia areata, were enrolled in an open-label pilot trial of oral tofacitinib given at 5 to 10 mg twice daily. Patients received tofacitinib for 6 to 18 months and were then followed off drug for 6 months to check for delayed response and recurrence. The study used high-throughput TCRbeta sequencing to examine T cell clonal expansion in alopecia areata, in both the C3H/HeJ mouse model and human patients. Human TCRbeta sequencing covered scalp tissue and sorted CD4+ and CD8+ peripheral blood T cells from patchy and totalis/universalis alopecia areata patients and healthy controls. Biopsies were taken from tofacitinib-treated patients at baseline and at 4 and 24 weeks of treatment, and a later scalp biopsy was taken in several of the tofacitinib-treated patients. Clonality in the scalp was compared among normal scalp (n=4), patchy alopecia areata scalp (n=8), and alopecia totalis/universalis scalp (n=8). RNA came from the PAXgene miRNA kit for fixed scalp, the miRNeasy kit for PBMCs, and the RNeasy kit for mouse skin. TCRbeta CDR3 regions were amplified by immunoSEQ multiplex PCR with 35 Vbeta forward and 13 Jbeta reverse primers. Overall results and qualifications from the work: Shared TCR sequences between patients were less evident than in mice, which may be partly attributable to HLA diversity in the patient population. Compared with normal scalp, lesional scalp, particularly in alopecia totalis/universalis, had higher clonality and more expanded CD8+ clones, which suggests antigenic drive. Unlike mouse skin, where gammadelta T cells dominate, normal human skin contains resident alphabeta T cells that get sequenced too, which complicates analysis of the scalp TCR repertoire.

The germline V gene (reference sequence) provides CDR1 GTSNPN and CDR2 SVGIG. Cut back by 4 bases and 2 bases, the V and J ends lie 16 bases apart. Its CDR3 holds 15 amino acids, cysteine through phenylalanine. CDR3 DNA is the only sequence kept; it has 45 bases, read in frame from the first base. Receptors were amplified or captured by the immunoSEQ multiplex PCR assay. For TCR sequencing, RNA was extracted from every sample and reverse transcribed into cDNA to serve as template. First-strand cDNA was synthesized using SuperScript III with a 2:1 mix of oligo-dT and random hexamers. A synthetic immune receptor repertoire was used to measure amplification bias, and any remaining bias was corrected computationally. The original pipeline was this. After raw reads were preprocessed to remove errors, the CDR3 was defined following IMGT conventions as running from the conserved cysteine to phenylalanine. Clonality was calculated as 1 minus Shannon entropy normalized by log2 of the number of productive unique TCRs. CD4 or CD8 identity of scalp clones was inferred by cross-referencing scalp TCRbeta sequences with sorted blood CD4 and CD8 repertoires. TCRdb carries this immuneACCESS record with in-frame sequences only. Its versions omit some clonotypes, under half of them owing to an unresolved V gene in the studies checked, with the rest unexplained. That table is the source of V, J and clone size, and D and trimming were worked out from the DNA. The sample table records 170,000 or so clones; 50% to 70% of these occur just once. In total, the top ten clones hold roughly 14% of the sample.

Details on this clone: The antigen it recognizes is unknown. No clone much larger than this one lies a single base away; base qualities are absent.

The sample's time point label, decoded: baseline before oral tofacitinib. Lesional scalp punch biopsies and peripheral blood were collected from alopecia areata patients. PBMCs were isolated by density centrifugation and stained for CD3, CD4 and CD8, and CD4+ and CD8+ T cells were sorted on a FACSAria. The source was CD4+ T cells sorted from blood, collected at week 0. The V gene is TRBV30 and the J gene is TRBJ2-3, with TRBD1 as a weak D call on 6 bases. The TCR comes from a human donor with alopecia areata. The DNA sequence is TGTGCCTGGAACACAGGGTCTCCAAACACAGATACGCAGTATTTT. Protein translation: CAWNTGSPNTDTQYF.